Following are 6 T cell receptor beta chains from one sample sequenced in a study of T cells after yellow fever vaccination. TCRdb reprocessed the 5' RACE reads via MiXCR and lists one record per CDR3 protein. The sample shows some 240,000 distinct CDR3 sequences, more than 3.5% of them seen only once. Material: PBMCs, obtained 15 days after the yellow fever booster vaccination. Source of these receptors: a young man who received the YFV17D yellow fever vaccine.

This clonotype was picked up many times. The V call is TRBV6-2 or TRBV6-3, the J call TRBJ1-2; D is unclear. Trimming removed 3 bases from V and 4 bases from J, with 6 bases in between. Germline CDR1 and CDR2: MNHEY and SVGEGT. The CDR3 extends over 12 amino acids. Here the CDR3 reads CASSYGGYGYTF. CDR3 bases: TGTGCCAGCAGTTATGGCGGCTATGGCTACACCTTC.

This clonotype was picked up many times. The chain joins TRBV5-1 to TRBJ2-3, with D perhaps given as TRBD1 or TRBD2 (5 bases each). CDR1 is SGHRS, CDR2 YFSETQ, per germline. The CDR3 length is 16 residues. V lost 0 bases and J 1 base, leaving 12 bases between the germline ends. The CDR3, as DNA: TGCGCCAGCAGCTTGGATATCGGGACGGGCACAGATACGCAGTATTTT. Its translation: CASSLDIGTGTDTQYF.

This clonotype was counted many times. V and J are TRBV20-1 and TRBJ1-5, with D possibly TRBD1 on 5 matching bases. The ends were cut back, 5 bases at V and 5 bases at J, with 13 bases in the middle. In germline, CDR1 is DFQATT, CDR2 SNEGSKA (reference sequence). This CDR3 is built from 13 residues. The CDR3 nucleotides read TGCAGTGCTTGGGACGGCTGGGATCAGCCCCAGCATTTT. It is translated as CSAWDGWDQPQHF.

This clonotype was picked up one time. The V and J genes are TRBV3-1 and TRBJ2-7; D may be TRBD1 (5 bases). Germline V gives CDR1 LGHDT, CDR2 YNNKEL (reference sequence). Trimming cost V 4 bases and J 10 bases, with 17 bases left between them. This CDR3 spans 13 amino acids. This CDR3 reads CASSPIDSGDQYF. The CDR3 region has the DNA TGTGCCAGCAGCCCTATTGACAGTGGCGATCAGTACTTC.

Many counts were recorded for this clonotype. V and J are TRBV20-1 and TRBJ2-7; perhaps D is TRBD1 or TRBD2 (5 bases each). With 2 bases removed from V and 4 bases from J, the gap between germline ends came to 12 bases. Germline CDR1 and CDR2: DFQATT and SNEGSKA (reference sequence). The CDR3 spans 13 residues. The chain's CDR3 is CSARPGPMYEQYF. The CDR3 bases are TGCAGTGCTAGACCGGGACCGATGTACGAGCAGTACTTC.

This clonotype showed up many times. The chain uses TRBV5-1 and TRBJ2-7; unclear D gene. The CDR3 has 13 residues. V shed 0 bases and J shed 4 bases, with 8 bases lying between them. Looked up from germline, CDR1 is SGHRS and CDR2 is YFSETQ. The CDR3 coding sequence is TGCGCCAGCAGCTTGGTGGGTAGGTACGAGCAGTACGTC. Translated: CASSLVGRYEQYV.